This T cell receptor (beta chain) was sequenced in a study of blood T cells in healthy people across ages. Primers used in a second PCR of about 6 to 12 cycles were a sample-barcoded 5' primer and a J-beta primer mix. TCRdb reprocessed the 5' RACE reads with MiXCR, giving one entry per CDR3 protein. The repertoire holds approximately 1.5 million distinct CDR3 sequences, about 45% seen once, with roughly 3.7% in the top ten. Germline-derived CDR1 and CDR2 are SGDLS and YYNGEE. Trimming cost V 3 bases and J 6 bases, with 15 bases left between them. The CDR3 is made up of 14 amino acids. Total RNA, at least 6 micrograms per sample, was extracted from PBMCs.

Sequenced material: blood. The chain carries TRBV9 and TRBJ1-1; maybe TRBD1 (5 bases). The TCR was taken from a woman younger than 35 in good health. The CDR3 here is CASSGPGRIAEAFF. In DNA form, the CDR3 reads TGTGCCAGCAGCGGCCCAGGGAGAATCGCTGAAGCTTTCTTT.